The 11 T cell receptor beta chains in this list originate from one sample, sequenced in a study of cytomegalovirus exposure and HLA in healthy donors. With 60 Vbeta and 13 Jbeta primers, the PCR was carried out. Clones were read by immunoSEQ multiplex PCR, and TCRdb kept only the in-frame ones, dropping some. The sample has about 200,000 clones; about four fifths are singletons. Sequencing was carried out using PBMCs. The origin of the receptors is a woman aged 50 to 60 in good health and CMV-seronegative.

The CDR3 region is CASSTQGLETQYF. DNA for the CDR3: TGTGCCAGCAGCACCCAGGGGTTAGAGACCCAGTACTTC. J is TRBJ2-5 and V is TRBV5-4; D might be TRBD1 (6 bases). Deletions cut 4 bases from V and 4 bases from J, with 11 bases between. The CDR3 covers 13 residues. Germline assignment: CDR1 SGHNT and CDR2 YYREEE (reference sequence). Based on the CDR3 plus reference TRBV5-4 and TRBJ2-5, the full variable domain is ETGVTQSPTHLIKTRGQQVTLRCSSQSGHNTVSWYQQALGQGPQFIFQYYREEENGRGNFPPRFSGLQFPNYSSELNVNALELDDSALYLCASSTQGLETQYFGPGTRLLVL.

The J gene is TRBJ2-5, the V gene TRBV15, with TRBD1 matching 9 bases. The CDR3 is made up of 14 amino acids. Germline CDR1 LNHNV, CDR2 YYDKDF (reference sequence). J gave up 2 bases and V 3 bases, and 1 base lay outside the gene matches. CDR3 in amino acids: CATSSGQGQETQYF. CDR3 sequence (DNA): TGTGCCACCAGCAGTGGACAGGGGCAAGAGACCCAGTACTTC.

The CDR3 bases are TGTGCCAGCAGCTTAGTAGCAGGGGACACCGGGGAGCTGTTTTTT. Its protein is CASSLVAGDTGELFF. The chain carries TRBV11-3 and TRBJ2-2; the D gene is possibly TRBD1 (6 bases). V was trimmed by 1 base and J by 3 bases, leaving 9 bases between them. Germline CDR1 and CDR2: SGHNT and YENEEA. The CDR3 runs to 15 residues.

This chain links TRBV9 with TRBJ2-2; D unresolved. The V gene lost 0 bases and the J gene lost 1 base, with 4 bases spanning the gap. The CDR3 sequence is 14 residues long. CDR1 is SGDLS and CDR2 is YYNGEE in the germline V gene. CDR3 in amino acids: CASSVVLNTGELFF. The DNA for the CDR3 is TGTGCCAGCAGCGTAGTCTTGAACACCGGGGAGCTGTTTTTT.

The rearrangement joins TRBV19 to TRBJ1-5, with 8 nucleotides matching TRBD1. Germline V CDR1 and CDR2: LNHDA, SQIVND (reference sequence). Germline trimming cut 3 bases from V and 7 bases from J; bases unmatched to any gene: 8. This CDR3 is 15 amino acids long. CDR3 bases: TGTGCCAGTAGTATGCAGGACAGGGTACAGCAGCCCCAGCATTTT. It translates to CASSMQDRVQQPQHF.

V and J are TRBV27 and TRBJ1-5; D might be TRBD1 (5 bases). With 5 bases removed from V and 4 bases from J, the gap between germline ends came to 9 bases. Germline CDR1 reads MNHEY; CDR2 reads SMNVEV (reference sequence). This CDR3 is built from 13 residues. The CDR3 nucleotides are TGTGCCAGCAGTCTACAGGAAAATCAGCCCCAGCATTTT. Its protein is CASSLQENQPQHF.

This clone was counted only a few times. V is TRBV2 and J is TRBJ2-7; D is perhaps TRBD1 (5 bases). V was trimmed by 6 bases and J by 2 bases, leaving 8 bases between them. Germline V gene data show CDR1 as SNHLY and CDR2 as FYNNEI. The CDR3 totals 12 residues. CDR3 loop: CASSATAYEQYF. CDR3 coding DNA: TGTGCCAGCAGCGCGACAGCCTACGAGCAGTACTTC.

This clone was counted a single time. The chain has TRBV15 and TRBJ1-1, with D unresolved. The CDR3 has 14 amino acids. The V and J ends lost 4 bases and 1 base respectively, with 10 bases between them. Germline V gene sequence: CDR1 LNHNV, CDR2 YYDKDF (reference sequence). This CDR3 reads CATSTLVENTEAFF. The CDR3 DNA sequence: TGTGCCACCAGCACTTTGGTAGAGAACACTGAAGCTTTCTTT.

This rearrangement joins TRBV7-3 to TRBJ2-7; a weak D match, TRBD2 (7 bases). Per the germline V gene, CDR1 is SGHTA and CDR2 is FQGTGA. V lost 2 bases, J lost 4 bases, and 21 bases lay in between. This CDR3 has 17 residues. The CDR3 loop is CASSLGGAGAATYEQYF. CDR3 coding DNA: TGTGCCAGCAGCTTAGGTGGGGCGGGGGCCGCAACTTACGAGCAGTACTTC.

The gene calls are TRBV7-3 and TRBJ2-2; 9 bases align to TRBD1. The CDR3 has 16 amino acids. Trimming took 5 bases from V and 5 from J; bases not matched to a gene: 9. Germline lookup yields CDR1 SGHTA and CDR2 FQGTGA. For the CDR3, the DNA is TGTGCCAGCAGCATTTCGGACAGGGGTGGAACCGGGGAGCTGTTTTTT. It codes for CASSISDRGGTGELFF.

V gene TRBV27 combines with J gene TRBJ2-1; the D is unclear. Trimming stripped 7 bases from V and 0 bases from J, with 10 bases between. This CDR3 comprises 14 residues. Germline V gene sequence: CDR1 MNHEY, CDR2 SMNVEV (reference sequence). The CDR3 is CASNYLSSYNEQFF. The CDR3 coding sequence is TGTGCCAGCAATTACCTGAGCTCCTACAATGAGCAGTTCTTC.